This TCR beta chain came from a study of T-cell reconstitution after alpha-beta-depleted transplantation in children. Study results and caveats: After transplant, high TCRbeta diversity at day 60 in some patients arose from surviving recipient T cells and thymic progenitors. At around two months after transplant, the alpha-beta T cells were reportedly derived from several hundred expanded clones that came from non-depleted graft cells. Once a year had passed after transplant, T-cell counts and diversity came mostly from newly produced T cells.

Preparation of the TCRbeta library involved a method that used unique molecular identifiers. One entry per CDR3 protein results from TCRdb running MiXCR on the PCR reads. The table lists approximately 300,000 distinct CDR3 sequences, 6% to 10% of them singletons. This clonotype occurred many times. Its antigen is as yet unknown. The sample was peripheral blood, taken 360 days after TCRalphabeta/CD19-depleted stem cell transplant. This clonotype was obtained from a female patient aged 2 to 10 who had a stem cell transplant for Fanconi anemia, so the T cells may come from the graft donor.

The CDR3 region has the DNA TGTGCCAGCCACATAGGATCGGGGTACACCGGGGAGCTGTTTTTT. Translated, it gives CASHIGSGYTGELFF. The chain carries TRBV28 and TRBJ2-2; TRBD2 is a possible D gene (5 bases). The CDR3 extends over 15 amino acids. Per the germline V gene, CDR1 is MDHEN and CDR2 is SYDVKM. V was trimmed by 8 bases and J by 3 bases, leaving 16 bases between them.